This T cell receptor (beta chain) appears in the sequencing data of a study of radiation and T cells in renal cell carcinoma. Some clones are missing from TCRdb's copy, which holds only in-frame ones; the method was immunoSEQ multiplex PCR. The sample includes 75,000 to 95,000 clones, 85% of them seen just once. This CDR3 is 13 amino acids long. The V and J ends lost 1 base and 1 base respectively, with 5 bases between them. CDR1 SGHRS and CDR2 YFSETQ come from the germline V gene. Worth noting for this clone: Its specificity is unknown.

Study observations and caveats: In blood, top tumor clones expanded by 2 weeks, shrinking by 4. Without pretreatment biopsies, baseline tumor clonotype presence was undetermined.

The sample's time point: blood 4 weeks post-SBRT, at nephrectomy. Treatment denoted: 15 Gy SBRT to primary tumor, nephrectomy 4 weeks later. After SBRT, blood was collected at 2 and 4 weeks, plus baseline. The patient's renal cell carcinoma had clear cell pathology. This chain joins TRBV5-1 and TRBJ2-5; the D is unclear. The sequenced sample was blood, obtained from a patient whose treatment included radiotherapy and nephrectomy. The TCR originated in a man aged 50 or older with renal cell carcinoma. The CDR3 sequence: CASSLTFQETQYF. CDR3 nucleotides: TGCGCCAGCAGCTTGACCTTCCAAGAGACCCAGTACTTC.